This TCR beta chain was sequenced in a study of blood T cell repertoires in COVID-19. The wider study: Researchers got acute and convalescent COVID-19 samples from the United States, Italy and Spain.

This CDR3 comprises 14 residues. V dropped 4 bases and J dropped 0 bases, with 10 bases sitting between them. Germline V gene data show CDR1 as LGHNA and CDR2 as YNFKEQ. The assay was immunoSEQ multiplex PCR, and TCRdb's table has in-frame clones only and misses some. This table has under 150,000 clones, roughly 84% appearing once. The source of this sequence is a middle-aged man with acute or convalescent COVID-19. The J gene is TRBJ2-7, the V gene TRBV4-2; possibly TRBD1 for D (6 bases). Sequenced: peripheral blood. The CDR3 nucleotides are TGTGCCAGCAGCCGACAGGTTTCCTCCTACGAGCAGTACTTC. It encodes CASSRQVSSYEQYF.